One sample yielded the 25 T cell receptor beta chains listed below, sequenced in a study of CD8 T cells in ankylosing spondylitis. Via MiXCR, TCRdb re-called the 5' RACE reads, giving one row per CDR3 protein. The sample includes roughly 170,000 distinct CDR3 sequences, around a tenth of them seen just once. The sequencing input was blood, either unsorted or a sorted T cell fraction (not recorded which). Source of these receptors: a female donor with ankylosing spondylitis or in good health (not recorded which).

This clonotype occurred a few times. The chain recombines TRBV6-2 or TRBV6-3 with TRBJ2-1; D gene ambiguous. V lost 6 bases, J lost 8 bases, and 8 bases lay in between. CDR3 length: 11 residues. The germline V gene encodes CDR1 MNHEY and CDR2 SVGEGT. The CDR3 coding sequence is TGTGCCAGCAGCTCGTACCATGAGCAGTTCTTC. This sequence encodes CASSSYHEQFF.

CDR3 region: CASSPGAGGINEQYF. For the CDR3, the DNA is TGTGCCAGCTCACCTGGGGCGGGAGGTATCAACGAGCAGTACTTC. The chain carries TRBV18 and TRBJ2-7; TRBD2 aligns across 8 bases. Germline V lookup: CDR1 KGHSH, CDR2 LQKENI. V lost 3 bases to trimming and J lost 5 bases; unmatched junction nucleotides: 9. CDR3 size: 15 residues. The full variable domain, its missing parts supplied by reference TRBV18 and TRBJ2-7, is NAGVMQNPRHLVRRRGQEARLRCSPMKGHSHVYWYRQLPEEGLKFMVYLQKENIIDESGMPKERFSAEFPKEGPSILRIQQVVRGDSAAYFCASSPGAGGINEQYFGPGTRLTVT.

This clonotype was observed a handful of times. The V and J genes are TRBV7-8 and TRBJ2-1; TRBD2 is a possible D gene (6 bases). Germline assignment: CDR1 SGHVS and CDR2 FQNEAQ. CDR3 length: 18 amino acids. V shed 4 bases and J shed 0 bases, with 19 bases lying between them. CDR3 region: CASSSPNGGEDSYNEQFF. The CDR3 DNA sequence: TGTGCCAGCAGCTCTCCCAACGGGGGAGAGGACTCCTACAATGAGCAGTTCTTC. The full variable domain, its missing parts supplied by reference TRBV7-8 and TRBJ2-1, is GAGVSQSPRYKVAKRGQDVALRCDPISGHVSLFWYQQALGQGPEFLTYFQNEAQLDKSGLPSDRFFAERPEGSVSTLKIQRTQQEDSAVYLCASSSPNGGEDSYNEQFFGPGTRLTVL.

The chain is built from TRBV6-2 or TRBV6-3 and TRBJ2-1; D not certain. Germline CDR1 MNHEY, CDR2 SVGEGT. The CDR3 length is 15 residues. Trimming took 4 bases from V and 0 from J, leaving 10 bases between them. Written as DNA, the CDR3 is TGTGCCAGCAGTTGGCGAGTAAGCTCCTACAATGAGCAGTTCTTC. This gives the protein CASSWRVSSYNEQFF.

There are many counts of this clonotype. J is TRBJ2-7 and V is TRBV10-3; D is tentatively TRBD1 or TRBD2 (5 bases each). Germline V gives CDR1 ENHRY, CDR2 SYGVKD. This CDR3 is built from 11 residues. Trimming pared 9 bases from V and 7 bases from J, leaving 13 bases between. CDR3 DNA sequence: TGTGCCATGGGTCAAGAGGGGGAGCAGTACTTC. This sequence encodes CAMGQEGEQYF.

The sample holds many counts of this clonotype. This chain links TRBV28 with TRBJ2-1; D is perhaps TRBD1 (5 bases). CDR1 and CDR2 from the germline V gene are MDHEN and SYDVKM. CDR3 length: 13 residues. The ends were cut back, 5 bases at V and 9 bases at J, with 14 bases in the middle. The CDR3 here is CASSANRNGEQFF. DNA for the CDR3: TGTGCCAGCAGTGCCAACAGGAACGGTGAGCAGTTCTTC.

In nucleotides, the CDR3 is TGTGCCAGCAGCTTACTAGCGGGCTCCTACAATGAGCAGTTCTTC. Translating it yields CASSLLAGSYNEQFF. The gene calls are TRBV11-2 and TRBJ2-1; 8 bases are shared with TRBD2. Germline assignment: CDR1 SGHAT and CDR2 FQNNGV. Trimming cost V 2 bases and J 0 bases; bases outside gene matches: 0. The CDR3 is made up of 15 amino acids.

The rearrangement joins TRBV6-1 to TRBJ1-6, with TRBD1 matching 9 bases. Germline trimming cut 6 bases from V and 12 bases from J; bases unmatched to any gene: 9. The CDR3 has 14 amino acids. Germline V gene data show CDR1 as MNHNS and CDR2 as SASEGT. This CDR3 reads CASSQGQGRRPLHF. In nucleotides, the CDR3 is TGTGCCAGCAGCCAAGGACAGGGGAGAAGACCCCTCCACTTT.

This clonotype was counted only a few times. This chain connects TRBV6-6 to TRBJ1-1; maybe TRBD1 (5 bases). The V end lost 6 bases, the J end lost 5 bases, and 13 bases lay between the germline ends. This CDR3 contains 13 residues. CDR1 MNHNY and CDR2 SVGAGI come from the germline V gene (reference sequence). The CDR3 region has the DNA TGTGCCAGCAGCACCGGGACTACGACTGAAGCTTTCTTT. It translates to CASSTGTTTEAFF.

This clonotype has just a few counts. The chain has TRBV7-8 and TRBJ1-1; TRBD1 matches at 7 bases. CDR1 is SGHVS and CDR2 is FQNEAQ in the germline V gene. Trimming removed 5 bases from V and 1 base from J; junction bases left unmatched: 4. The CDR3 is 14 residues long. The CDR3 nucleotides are TGTGCCAGCAGCCCCGGGACAGCGAACACTGAAGCTTTCTTT. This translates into CASSPGTANTEAFF.

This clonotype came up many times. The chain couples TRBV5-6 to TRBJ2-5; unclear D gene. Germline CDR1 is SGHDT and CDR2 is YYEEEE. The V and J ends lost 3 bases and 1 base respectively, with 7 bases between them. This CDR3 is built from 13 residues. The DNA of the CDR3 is TGTGCCAGCAGCTATGACCCCCAAGAGACCCAGTACTTC. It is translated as CASSYDPQETQYF.

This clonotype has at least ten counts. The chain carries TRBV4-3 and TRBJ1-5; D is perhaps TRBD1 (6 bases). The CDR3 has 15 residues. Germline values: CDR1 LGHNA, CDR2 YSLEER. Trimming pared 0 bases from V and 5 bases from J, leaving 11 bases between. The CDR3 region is CASSQDRGAHQPQHF. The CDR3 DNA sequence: TGCGCCAGCAGCCAAGATCGGGGGGCCCATCAGCCCCAGCATTTT.

Here the CDR3 reads CATQTERFQYF. For the CDR3, the DNA is TGTGCCACACAGACAGAAAGGTTCCAATATTTT. The chain has TRBV19 and TRBJ2-3; maybe TRBD1 (5 bases). Trimming shortened V by 10 bases and J by 15 bases, and 20 bases separated the two germline ends. The CDR3 is 11 amino acids. The germline gives CDR1 LNHDA, CDR2 SQIVND (reference sequence).

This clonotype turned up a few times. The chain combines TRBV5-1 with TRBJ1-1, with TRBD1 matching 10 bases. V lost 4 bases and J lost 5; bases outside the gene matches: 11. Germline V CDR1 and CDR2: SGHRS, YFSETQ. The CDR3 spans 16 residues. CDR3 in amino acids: CASSRKLPGQGTEAFF. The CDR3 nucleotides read TGCGCCAGCAGCCGCAAACTCCCGGGACAGGGGACTGAAGCTTTCTTT.

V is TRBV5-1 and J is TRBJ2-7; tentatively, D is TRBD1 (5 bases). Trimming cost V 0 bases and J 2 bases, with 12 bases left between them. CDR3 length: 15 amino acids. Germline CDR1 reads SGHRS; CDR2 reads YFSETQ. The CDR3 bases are TGCGCCAGCAGCTTGGACAGGAGTCTAACCTACGAGCAGTACTTC. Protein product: CASSLDRSLTYEQYF.

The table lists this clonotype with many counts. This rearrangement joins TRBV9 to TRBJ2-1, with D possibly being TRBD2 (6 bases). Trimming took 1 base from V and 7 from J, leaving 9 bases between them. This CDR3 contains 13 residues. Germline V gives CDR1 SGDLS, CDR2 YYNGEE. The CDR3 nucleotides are TGTGCCAGCAGCGTAACTAGCCCTAATGAGCAGTTCTTC. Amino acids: CASSVTSPNEQFF.

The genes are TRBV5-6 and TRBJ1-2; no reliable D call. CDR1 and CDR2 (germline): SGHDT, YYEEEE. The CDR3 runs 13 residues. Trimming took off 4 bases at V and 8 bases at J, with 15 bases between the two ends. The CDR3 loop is CASSPPAAGGYTF. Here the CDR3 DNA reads TGTGCCAGCAGCCCGCCTGCGGCGGGGGGCTACACCTTC.

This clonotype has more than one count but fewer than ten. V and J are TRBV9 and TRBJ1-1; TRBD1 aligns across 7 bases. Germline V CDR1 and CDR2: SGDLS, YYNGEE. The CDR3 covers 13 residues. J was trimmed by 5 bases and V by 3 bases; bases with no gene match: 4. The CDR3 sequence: CASSEWDRTEAFF. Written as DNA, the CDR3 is TGTGCCAGCAGCGAGTGGGACAGAACTGAAGCTTTCTTT.

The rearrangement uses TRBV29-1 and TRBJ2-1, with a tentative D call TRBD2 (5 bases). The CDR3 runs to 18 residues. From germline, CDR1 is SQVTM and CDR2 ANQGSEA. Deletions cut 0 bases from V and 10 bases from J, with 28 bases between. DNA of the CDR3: TGCAGCGTTGAAGATAATGGGAGATCTTCGATAAATGACTACGAGCAGTTCTTC. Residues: CSVEDNGRSSINDYEQFF.

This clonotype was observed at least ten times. CDR3 amino acids: CASSLSAVSGNTIYF. The CDR3 DNA follows: TGTGCCAGCAGCCTAAGTGCCGTCTCTGGAAACACCATATATTTT. V is TRBV7-9 and J is TRBJ1-3, with D unclear. The germline V gene encodes CDR1 SEHNR and CDR2 FQNEAQ (reference sequence). The CDR3 spans 15 residues. Trimming took 5 bases from V and 0 from J, leaving 11 bases between them.

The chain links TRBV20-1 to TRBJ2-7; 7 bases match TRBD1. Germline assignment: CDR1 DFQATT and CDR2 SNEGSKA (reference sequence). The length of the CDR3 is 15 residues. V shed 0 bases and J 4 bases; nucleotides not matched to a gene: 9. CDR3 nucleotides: TGCAGTGCTAGAGAAAGAGGGACAGCTGATTACGAGCAGTACTTC. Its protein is CSARERGTADYEQYF.

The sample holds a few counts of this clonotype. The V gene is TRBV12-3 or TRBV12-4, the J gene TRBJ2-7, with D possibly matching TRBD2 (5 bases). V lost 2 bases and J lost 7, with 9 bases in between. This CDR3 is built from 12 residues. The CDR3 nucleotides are TGTGCCAGCAGTTTAACTCGGACTGAGCAGTACTTC. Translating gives CASSLTRTEQYF.

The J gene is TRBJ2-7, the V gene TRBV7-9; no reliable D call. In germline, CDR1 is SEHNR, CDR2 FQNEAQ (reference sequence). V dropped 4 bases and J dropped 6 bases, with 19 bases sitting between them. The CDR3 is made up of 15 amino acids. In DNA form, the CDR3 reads TGTGCCAGCAGCTCCACTTATGGTGGGTGGAGCGAGCAGTACTTC. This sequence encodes CASSSTYGGWSEQYF.

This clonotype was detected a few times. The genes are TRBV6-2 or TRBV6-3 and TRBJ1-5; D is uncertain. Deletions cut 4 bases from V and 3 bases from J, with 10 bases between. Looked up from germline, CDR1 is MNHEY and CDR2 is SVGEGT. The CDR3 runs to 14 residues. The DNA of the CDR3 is TGTGCCAGCAGTTCTCTTCCCATCAATCAGCCCCAGCATTTT. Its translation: CASSSLPINQPQHF.

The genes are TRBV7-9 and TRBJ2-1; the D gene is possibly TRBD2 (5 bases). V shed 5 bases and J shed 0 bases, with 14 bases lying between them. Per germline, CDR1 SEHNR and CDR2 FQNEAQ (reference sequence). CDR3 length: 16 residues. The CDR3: CASSPRDPSSYNEQFF. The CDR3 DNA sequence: TGTGCCAGCAGCCCCCGGGATCCTAGCTCCTACAATGAGCAGTTCTTC.